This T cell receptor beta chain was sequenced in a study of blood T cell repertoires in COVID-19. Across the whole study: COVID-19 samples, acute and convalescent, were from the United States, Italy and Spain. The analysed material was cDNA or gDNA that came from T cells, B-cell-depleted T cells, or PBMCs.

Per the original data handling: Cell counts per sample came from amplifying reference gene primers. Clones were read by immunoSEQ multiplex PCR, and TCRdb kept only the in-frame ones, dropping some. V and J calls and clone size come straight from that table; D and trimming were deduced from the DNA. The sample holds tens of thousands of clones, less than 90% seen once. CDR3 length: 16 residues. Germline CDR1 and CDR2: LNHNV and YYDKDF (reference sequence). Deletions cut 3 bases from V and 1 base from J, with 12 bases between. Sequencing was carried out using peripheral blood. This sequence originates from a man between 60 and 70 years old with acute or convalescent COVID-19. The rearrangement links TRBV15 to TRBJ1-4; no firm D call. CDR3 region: CATSSLRSGTNEKLFF. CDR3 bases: TGTGCCACCAGCAGCCTAAGGAGCGGAACTAATGAAAAACTGTTTTTT.